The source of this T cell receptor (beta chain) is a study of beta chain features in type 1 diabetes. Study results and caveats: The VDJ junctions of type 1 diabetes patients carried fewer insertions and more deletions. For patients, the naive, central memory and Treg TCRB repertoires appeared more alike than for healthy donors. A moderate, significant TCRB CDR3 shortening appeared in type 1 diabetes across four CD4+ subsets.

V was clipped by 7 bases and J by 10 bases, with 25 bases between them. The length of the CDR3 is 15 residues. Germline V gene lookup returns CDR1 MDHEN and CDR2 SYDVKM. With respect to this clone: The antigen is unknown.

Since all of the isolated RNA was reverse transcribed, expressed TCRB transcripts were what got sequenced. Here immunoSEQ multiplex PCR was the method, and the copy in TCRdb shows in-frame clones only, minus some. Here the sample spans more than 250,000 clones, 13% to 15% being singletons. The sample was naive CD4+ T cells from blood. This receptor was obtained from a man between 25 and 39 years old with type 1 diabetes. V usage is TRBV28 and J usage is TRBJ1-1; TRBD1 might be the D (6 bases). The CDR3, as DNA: TGTGCCAGCACCACACCCTCGGGAGGGGACAATGGAGCTTTCTTT. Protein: CASTTPSGGDNGAFF.